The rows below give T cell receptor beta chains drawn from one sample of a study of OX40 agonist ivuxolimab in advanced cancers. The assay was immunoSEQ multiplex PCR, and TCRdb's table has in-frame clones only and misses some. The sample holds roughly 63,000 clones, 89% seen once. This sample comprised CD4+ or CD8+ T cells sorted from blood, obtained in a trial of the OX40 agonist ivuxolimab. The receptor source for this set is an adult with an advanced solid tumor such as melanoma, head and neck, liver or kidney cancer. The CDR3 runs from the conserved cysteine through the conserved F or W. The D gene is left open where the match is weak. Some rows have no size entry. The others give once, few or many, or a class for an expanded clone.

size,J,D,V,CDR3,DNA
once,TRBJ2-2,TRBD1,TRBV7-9,CASSPPSGGPYTGELFF,TGTGCCAGCAGCCCTCCGTCAGGGGGCCCCTACACCGGGGAGCTGTTTTTT
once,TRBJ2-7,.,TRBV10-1,CASRPVQSYEQYF,TGCGCCAGCAGGCCTGTACAGTCCTACGAGCAGTACTTC
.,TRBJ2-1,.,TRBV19,CASSIEGTDNEQFF,TGTGCCAGTAGTATAGAGGGGACCGACAATGAGCAGTTCTTC
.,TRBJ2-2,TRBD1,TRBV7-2,CASSFYLGQGHLLFF,TGTGCCAGCAGCTTTTATTTGGGACAGGGGCACTTGCTGTTTTTT
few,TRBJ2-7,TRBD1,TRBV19,CASSGWDSSYEQYF,TGTGCCAGTAGTGGTTGGGACAGTTCCTACGAGCAGTACTTC
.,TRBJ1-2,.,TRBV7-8,CASSLVLGRANYGYTF,TGTGCCAGCAGCTTAGTATTAGGGAGGGCTAACTATGGCTACACCTTC
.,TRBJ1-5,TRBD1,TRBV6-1,CATGVGNQPQHF,TGTGCGACAGGGGTTGGCAATCAGCCCCAGCATTTT
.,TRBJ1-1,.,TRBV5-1,CASSLAERQQDEAFF,TGTGCCAGCAGCTTGGCCGAGCGGCAACAGGATGAAGCTTTCTTT
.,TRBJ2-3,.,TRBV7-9,CASSPGANPSTDTQYF,TGTGCCAGCAGCCCCGGGGCTAACCCTAGCACAGATACGCAGTATTTT
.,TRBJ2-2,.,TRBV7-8,CASSWTANTGELFF,TGTGCCAGCAGCTGGACAGCGAACACCGGGGAGCTGTTTTTT
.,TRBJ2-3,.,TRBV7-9,CASSLPGISTDTQYF,TGTGCCAGCAGCTTACCAGGGATTAGCACAGATACGCAGTATTTT
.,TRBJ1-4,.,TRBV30,CAWGDGRGTNEKLFF,TGTGCCTGGGGTGACGGACGGGGAACTAATGAAAAACTGTTTTTT
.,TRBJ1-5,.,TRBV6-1,CVSSVWGQQPQHF,TGTGTCAGCAGCGTCTGGGGACAACAGCCCCAGCATTTT
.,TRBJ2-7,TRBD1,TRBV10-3,CAISEETGPYEQYF,TGTGCCATCAGTGAGGAGACAGGGCCCTACGAGCAGTACTTC
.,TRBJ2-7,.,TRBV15,CATSIAGPYEQYF,TGTGCCACCAGCATTGCTGGCCCCTACGAGCAGTACTTC
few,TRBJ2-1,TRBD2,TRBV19,CASSPTSGNEQFF,TGTGCCAGTAGTCCGACTAGCGGCAATGAGCAGTTCTTC
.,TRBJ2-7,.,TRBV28,CASSRNNPWGLEYEQYF,TGTGCCAGCAGTCGGAACAACCCCTGGGGACTGGAGTACGAGCAGTACTTC
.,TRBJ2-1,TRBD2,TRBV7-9,CASSLVGGSYNEQFF,TGTGCCAGCAGCTTAGTGGGAGGGTCCTACAATGAGCAGTTCTTC
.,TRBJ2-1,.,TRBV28,CASSTSGSYNEQFF,TGTGCCAGCAGTACAAGCGGCTCCTACAATGAGCAGTTCTTC
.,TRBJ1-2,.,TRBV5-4,CASSLLGDGYTF,TGTGCCAGCAGCTTGTTGGGGGACGGCTACACCTTC
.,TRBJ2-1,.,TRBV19,CASSTRGYNEQFF,TGTGCCAGTAGTACCAGGGGCTACAATGAGCAGTTCTTC
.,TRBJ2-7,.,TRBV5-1,CASSYSGTAAYEQYF,TGCGCCAGCAGCTATAGCGGGACAGCAGCCTACGAGCAGTACTTC
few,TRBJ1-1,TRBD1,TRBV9,CASSSDRGGNTEAFF,TGTGCCAGCAGCAGCGACAGGGGAGGGAACACTGAAGCTTTCTTT
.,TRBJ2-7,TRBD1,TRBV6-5,CASSSPRDSSYEQYF,TGTGCCAGCAGTTCCCCACGGGACAGCTCCTACGAGCAGTACTTC
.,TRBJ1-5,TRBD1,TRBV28,CASSWTGTNQPQHF,TGTGCCAGCAGTTGGACAGGGACGAATCAGCCCCAGCATTTT
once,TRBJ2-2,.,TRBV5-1,CASRMENTGELFF,TGCGCCAGCAGGATGGAAAACACCGGGGAGCTGTTTTTT
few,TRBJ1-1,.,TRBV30,CAWKYVGTEAFF,TGTGCCTGGAAGTATGTAGGGACTGAAGCTTTCTTT
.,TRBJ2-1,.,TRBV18,CASSPGSGVHNEQFF,TGTGCCAGCTCACCAGGGTCAGGGGTCCACAATGAGCAGTTCTTC
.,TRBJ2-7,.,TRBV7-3,CASSRRTYEQYF,TGTGCCTCCTCCCGGCGTACCTACGAGCAGTACTTC
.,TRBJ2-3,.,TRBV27,CASQKYYLDTQYF,TGTGCCAGCCAGAAATACTACTTAGATACGCAGTATTTT
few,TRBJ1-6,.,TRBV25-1,CARGNSPLHF,TGTGCCAGGGGTAATTCACCCCTCCACTTT
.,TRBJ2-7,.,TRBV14,CASVTVGYEQYF,TGTGCCAGCGTGACAGTCGGCTACGAGCAGTACTTC
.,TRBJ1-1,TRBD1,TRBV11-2,CASSSGTAKAFF,TGTGCCAGCAGCTCCGGGACAGCTAAAGCTTTCTTT
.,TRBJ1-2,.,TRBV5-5,CASSLETGISYGYTF,TGTGCCAGCAGCTTGGAGACGGGGATTAGCTATGGCTACACCTTC
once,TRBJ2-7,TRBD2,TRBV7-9,CASSLGTSSYEQYF,TGTGCCAGCAGCCTGGGGACTAGCAGTTACGAGCAGTACTTC
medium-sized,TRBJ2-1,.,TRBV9,CASSVVAHEQFF,TGTGCCAGCAGCGTAGTAGCTCATGAGCAGTTCTTC
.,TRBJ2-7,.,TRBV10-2,CASSDSSSYEQYF,TGCGCCAGCAGCGACTCGTCTTCCTACGAGCAGTACTTC
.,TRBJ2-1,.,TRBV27,CASSSFLREWDNEQFF,TGTGCCAGCAGTTCTTTCTTGCGGGAATGGGACAATGAGCAGTTCTTC
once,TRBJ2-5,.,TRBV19,CASSIGGIGTQYF,TGTGCCAGTAGTATCGGGGGAATAGGGACCCAGTACTTC
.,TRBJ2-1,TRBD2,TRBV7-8,CASSSDRGGLARPNEQFF,TGTGCCAGCAGCTCAGACCGCGGGGGGCTAGCGAGACCCAATGAGCAGTTCTTC
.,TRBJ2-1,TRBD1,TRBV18,CASKNPGQGINEQFF,TGTGCCAGCAAAAACCCGGGACAGGGTATCAATGAGCAGTTCTTC
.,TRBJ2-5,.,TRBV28,CASSPNERRILETQYF,TGTGCCAGCAGCCCGAACGAAAGGCGGATTCTAGAGACCCAGTACTTC
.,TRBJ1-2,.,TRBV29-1,CSVKTGDLYGYTF,TGCAGCGTAAAGACCGGGGACCTCTATGGCTACACCTTC
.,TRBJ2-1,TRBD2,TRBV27,CASSPRGGSYNEQFF,TGTGCCAGCAGCCCCCGGGGGGGCTCCTACAATGAGCAGTTCTTC
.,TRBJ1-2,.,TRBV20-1,CSAGPHGYTF,TGCAGTGCGGGACCTCATGGCTACACCTTC
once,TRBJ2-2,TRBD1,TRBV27,CASTETGVIGELFF,TGTGCCAGCACCGAAACAGGGGTGATCGGGGAGCTGTTTTTT
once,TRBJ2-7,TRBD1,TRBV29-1,CSVLPGTGGYEQYF,TGCAGCGTCTTACCCGGGACAGGAGGCTACGAGCAGTACTTC
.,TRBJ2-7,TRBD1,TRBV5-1,CASSGQGTSSYEQYF,TGCGCCAGCAGTGGACAGGGGACCTCTTCCTACGAGCAGTACTTC